These 17 T cell receptor beta chains originate from one sample sequenced in a study of T cells in Graves' hyperthyroidism and ophthalmopathy. RNA transcripts yielded amplified TCR beta CDR3 regions. The primer set for the first-round RT-PCR of the TCR CDR3 was HTBI. Each CDR3 protein is one row after TCRdb ran MiXCR on the multiplex PCR reads. The sample holds 550,000 to 850,000 distinct CDR3 sequences, roughly 20% seen once. Sequencing was carried out using blood. The receptors shown here come from a woman aged 45-65 years with Graves' hyperthyroidism that later progressed to Graves' ophthalmopathy.

There are a few counts of this clonotype. V is TRBV12-3 or TRBV12-4 and J is TRBJ1-1, with D unresolved. The CDR3 covers 13 residues. The ends were cut back, 5 bases at V and 4 bases at J, with 11 bases in the middle. The CDR3 nucleotides read TGTGCCAGCAGTATACGCTTGAGCACTGAAGCTTTCTTT. Its protein is CASSIRLSTEAFF.

This sequence joins TRBV10-3 and TRBJ1-2, with D maybe TRBD1 (5 bases). The CDR3 loop spans 15 amino acids. CDR1 is ENHRY, CDR2 SYGVKD, per germline. V lost 0 bases, J lost 2 bases, and 10 bases lay in between. The CDR3 here is CAISESRESNYGYTF. The CDR3 bases are TGTGCCATCAGTGAGTCCAGGGAGTCAAACTATGGCTACACCTTC.

The rearrangement uses TRBV6-1 and TRBJ1-1, with D uncertain. This CDR3 has 14 residues. In germline, CDR1 is MNHNS, CDR2 SASEGT. Deletions cut 7 bases from V and 1 base from J, with 13 bases between. The CDR3, as DNA: TGTGCCAGCAATACAATAAATAGGAACACTGAAGCTTTCTTT. Its protein product is CASNTINRNTEAFF.

V usage is TRBV10-3 and J usage is TRBJ1-2; D is undetermined. Trimming shortened V by 7 bases and J by 4 bases, and 16 bases separated the two germline ends. The germline CDR1 and CDR2 sequences are ENHRY and SYGVKD. CDR3 length: 14 residues. The CDR3 here is CAINETQGSYGYTF. The CDR3 DNA sequence: TGTGCCATCAATGAAACCCAAGGAAGCTATGGCTACACCTTC.

To note about this clonotype: This may come from a read error, since a much larger clone is one base off. This rearrangement joins TRBV6-1 to TRBJ1-5; D gene uncertain. Trimming cost V 8 bases and J 0 bases, with 14 bases left between them. Germline assignment: CDR1 MNHNS and CDR2 SASEGT. The CDR3 extends over 15 amino acids. The CDR3 sequence is CASGRTHHSNQPQHF. The CDR3 DNA sequence: TGTGCCAGCGGCAGGACCCACCATAGCAATCAGCCCCAGCATTTT.

Turning to this clonotype: This may stem from a read error, because a much larger clone lies one nucleotide away. This chain links TRBV11-2 with TRBJ2-2; D remains unclear. Germline lookup yields CDR1 SGHAT and CDR2 FQNNGV. V lost 5 bases and J 6 bases, leaving 7 bases between the germline ends. This CDR3 is 12 amino acids long. CDR3 nucleotides: TGTGCCAGCAGCCGGGCGGCCGGGGAGCTGTTTTTT. Translated, it gives CASSRAAGELFF.

Worth noting for this clonotype: A much larger clone differs from this one at a single base, so this may be a read error. The gene calls are TRBV7-3 and TRBJ1-1, with unresolved D. The CDR3 consists of 17 residues. V was trimmed by 4 bases and J by 7 bases, leaving 25 bases between them. From germline, CDR1 is SGHTA and CDR2 FQGTGA. This chain's CDR3 is CASSSSPVIPTRGEAFF. The CDR3 region has the DNA TGTGCCAGCAGCTCGTCCCCCGTTATTCCTACACGGGGTGAAGCTTTCTTT.

The chain has TRBV6-1 and TRBJ2-2; 8 nucleotides match TRBD2. Germline CDR1 MNHNS, CDR2 SASEGT. With V trimmed by 6 bases and J by 3 bases, 6 bases remained unmatched. CDR3 length: 15 residues. As DNA, the CDR3 is TGTGCCAGCAGCGGGAGGGGGGGCCACACCGGGGAGCTGTTTTTT. Its translation: CASSGRGGHTGELFF.

A note on this clonotype: One end of the junction does not line up with germline, which may come from a read error. V and J are TRBV6-1 and TRBJ1-2; no reliable D call. Germline loops: CDR1 MNHNS, CDR2 SASEGT. This CDR3 contains 14 residues. As DNA, the CDR3 is TGTGCCAGCAGTGACCGAAGGGCAGACTACGGCTACACCTTC. Residues: CASSDRRADYGYTF.

This clonotype was detected a few times. The rearrangement joins TRBV25-1 to TRBJ1-2; 8 bases fit TRBD1. The trim removed 2 bases at V and 4 bases at J, leaving 6 bases unmatched. CDR3 size: 15 residues. Per the germline V gene, CDR1 is MGHDK and CDR2 is SYGVNS. The DNA of the CDR3 is TGTGCCAGCAGTGAAGGGACAGGCCCCTTCTATGGCTACACCTTC. The encoded protein is CASSEGTGPFYGYTF.

V is TRBV20-1 and J is TRBJ1-1, with no clear D. V was trimmed by 5 bases and J by 5 bases, leaving 12 bases between them. The CDR3 loop spans 12 amino acids. The germline gives CDR1 DFQATT, CDR2 SNEGSKA (reference sequence). The CDR3 coding sequence is TGCAGTGCTGGCGGAGCGGGGACTGAAGCTTTCTTT. This codes for CSAGGAGTEAFF.

This clonotype is a singleton in its sample. V and J are TRBV19 and TRBJ2-7, with TRBD2 identical over 8 bases. This CDR3 spans 13 amino acids. CDR1 is LNHDA and CDR2 is SQIVND in the germline V gene (reference sequence). The trim removed 6 bases at V and 6 bases at J, leaving 7 bases unmatched. The CDR3 reads CASRTSGGSEQYF. The CDR3 bases are TGTGCCAGTAGAACCAGCGGGGGTTCCGAGCAGTACTTC.

This clonotype was observed many times. This chain connects TRBV20-1 to TRBJ1-2; D ambiguous. CDR3 size: 12 residues. Trimming removed 3 bases from V and 1 base from J, with 6 bases in between. CDR1 and CDR2 from the germline V gene are DFQATT and SNEGSKA (reference sequence). CDR3 residues: CSASGDNYGYTF. The CDR3 coding sequence is TGCAGTGCTAGTGGGGATAACTATGGCTACACCTTC.

The chain recombines TRBV5-1 with TRBJ2-7; D is possibly TRBD2 (5 bases). Trimming took 1 base from V and 3 from J, leaving 8 bases between them. This CDR3 contains 13 residues. Looked up from germline, CDR1 is SGHRS and CDR2 is YFSETQ. The CDR3 region is CASSLTRNYEQYF. Here the CDR3 DNA reads TGCGCCAGCAGCTTGACTAGAAACTACGAGCAGTACTTC.

This clonotype was seen repeatedly, ten times or more. This chain joins TRBV30 and TRBJ2-7, with unresolved D. Germline lookup yields CDR1 GTSNPN and CDR2 SVGIG (reference sequence). The CDR3 spans 12 residues. The germline V and J ends were trimmed by 0 bases and 3 bases, with 6 bases remaining between them. The chain's CDR3 is CAWSVYSYEQYF. The CDR3 DNA sequence: TGTGCCTGGAGTGTATACAGCTACGAGCAGTACTTC.

This clonotype was seen at least ten times. V and J are TRBV5-1 and TRBJ2-3; possible D gene TRBD2, 6 bases. The ends were cut back, 6 bases at V and 4 bases at J, with 18 bases in the middle. The V gene's germline CDR1 is SGHRS and CDR2 YFSETQ. CDR3 length: 15 residues. For the CDR3, the DNA is TGCGCCAGCAAGATGCGGGGAGTTGAAGCAGATACGCAGTATTTT. Translated, it gives CASKMRGVEADTQYF.

This clonotype was recorded a few times. This rearrangement joins TRBV3-1 to TRBJ2-5; D uncertain. Trimming took 0 bases from V and 1 from J, leaving 15 bases between them. From germline, CDR1 is LGHDT and CDR2 YNNKEL (reference sequence). CDR3 length: 17 residues. The CDR3 is CASSQDLWDNFQETQYF. Here the CDR3 DNA reads TGTGCCAGCAGCCAAGATCTCTGGGATAACTTCCAAGAGACCCAGTACTTC.